This T cell receptor beta chain was observed in a study of T-cell reconstitution after alpha-beta-depleted transplantation in children. This clonotype was detected a few times. The CDR3 length is 16 residues. The V gene lost 0 bases and the J gene lost 2 bases, with 13 bases spanning the gap. Germline V gene sequence: CDR1 LGHDT, CDR2 YNNKEL (reference sequence). Unique molecular identifiers were incorporated into the prepared TCRbeta library. MiXCR, run by TCRdb on the PCR reads, gives a single entry per CDR3 protein. The table includes some 640,000 distinct CDR3 sequences, 16% detected once. The TCR originated in a human donor who donated a stem cell graft to a child with acute myeloid leukemia. The specimen was PBMCs from the stem cell graft donor, collected from the stem cell graft. This chain joins TRBV3-1 and TRBJ1-2; maybe TRBD1 (5 bases). In DNA form, the CDR3 reads TGTGCCAGCAGCCAAGATGGCGGGGGTGCCAACTATGGCTACACCTTC. Protein sequence: CASSQDGGGANYGYTF.